This T cell receptor (beta chain) appears in the sequencing data of a study of vaccination and CD4 T cells after COVID-19. Treatment described: roughly ten-day PBMC culture with coronavirus spike peptide pools or control peptides (ViraFEST assay). T cells were expanded with peptide pools, and expanded clonotypes were identified by TCR sequencing. Study observations and caveats: Post-vaccination, and not before, a median about 90% of reactive clones appeared in convalescent patients.

This clonotype is categorized as medium-sized. Its antigen is still unknown. The assay that was used to sequence DNA from cultured CD4+ T cells was the Oncomine TCR Beta short-read assay. Genomic DNA was isolated from cultured CD4+ T cells. TCRdb re-called the PCR reads with MiXCR, one entry per CDR3 protein. The table lists roughly 7,200 distinct CDR3 sequences, about 25% of them singletons. V gave up 3 bases and J gave up 5 bases; unmatched junction bases: 8. The germline gives CDR1 MRHNA, CDR2 SNTAGT. The CDR3 is 15 amino acids. The sequence came from a human donor who had recovered from COVID-19. The material was CD4+ T cells from blood, cultured in vitro, obtained after SARS-CoV-2 vaccination. The rearrangement uses TRBV6-4 and TRBJ1-2; TRBD1 matches at 8 bases. The DNA for the CDR3 is TGTGCCAGCAGTGAGAGTCCCCGACAGGGGTATGGCTACACCTTC. The encoded protein is CASSESPRQGYGYTF.